The entry that follows covers one TCR beta chain sequence. What it binds is unknown. Germline CDR1 is SGDLS and CDR2 is YYNGEE. V was pared by 4 bases and J by 10 bases, with 17 bases between. CDR3 size: 13 residues. These data come from a study of OX40 agonist ivuxolimab in advanced cancers. The study, taken as a whole, reports: In the expanded peripheral T cells, antigen specificity was never determined. The 0.1-3.0 mg/kg partial responders had among the lowest clonal expansion.

Sequenced by immunoSEQ multiplex PCR; TCRdb stores in-frame clones only, minus some. This table holds about 59,000 clones, around 87% found once. The sample here was CD4+ or CD8+ T cells sorted from blood, taken in a trial of the OX40 agonist ivuxolimab. The receptor was isolated from an adult with an advanced solid tumor such as melanoma, head and neck, liver or kidney cancer. This sequence joins TRBV9 and TRBJ1-2, with D possibly TRBD1 on 5 matching bases. DNA of the CDR3: TGTGCCAGCAGCCCCCAGGGACCGACAGCCTACACCTTC. Protein product: CASSPQGPTAYTF.